This T cell receptor beta chain was observed in a study of T-cell memory formation after mild COVID-19. On the study more broadly: Clusters were largely donor specific. Overall study findings and caveats: The authors did not confirm SARS-CoV-2 specificity of second-wave clones peaking day 37. Cross-reactive memory appears to have joined, as suggested by some responding clones showing up in pre-infection memory.

Concerning this clonotype: Its antigen remains unknown.

Trimming shortened V by 4 bases and J by 6 bases, and 10 bases separated the two germline ends. Germline assignment: CDR1 SGHRS and CDR2 YFSETQ. The CDR3 has 12 residues. TCR alpha and TCR beta cDNA libraries carrying sample barcodes and UMIs were produced by 5'RACE using constant-segment primers. A single record per CDR3 protein comes from TCRdb applying MiXCR to the 5' RACE reads. The table has roughly 450,000 distinct CDR3 sequences, roughly 18% seen once. The sequence came from a man in his late teens or twenties who had mild COVID-19 (a few samples of this study predate the infection). Cell type and time point are not known. This chain uses TRBV5-1 with TRBJ1-1; D call uncertain. Sequencing input: PBMCs or a T cell subset sorted from them (not recorded which). The CDR3 is CASSQPSPEAFF. As DNA, the CDR3 is TGCGCCAGCAGCCAACCCAGCCCTGAAGCTTTCTTT. The complete variable domain, with remaining parts taken from reference TRBV5-1 and TRBJ1-1, reads KAGVTQTPRYLIKTRGQQVTLSCSPISGHRSVSWYQQTPGQGLQFLFEYFSETQRNKGNFPGRFSGRQFSNSRSEMNVSTLELGDSALYLCASSQPSPEAFFGQGTRLTVV.